This is a list of T cell receptor beta chains from one sample in a study of Ad26.COV2.S vaccination and SARS-CoV-2 variants. The assay was immunoSEQ multiplex PCR, and TCRdb's table has in-frame clones only and misses some. This repertoire shows about 280,000 clones, around 87% found once; its top ten account for approximately 3.4%. The specimen comprised peripheral blood, sampled in a trial of Ad26.COV2.S vaccine versus placebo. These receptor sequences come from a person between 18 and 59 years old who received the Ad26.COV2.S COVID-19 vaccine or a placebo. CDR3s include the opening cysteine and the closing phenylalanine or tryptophan. The D gene is left open where the match is weak. A clone size is listed for some rows: how often the clone was seen (once, few, many), or a class if it is expanded.

j_call d_call v_call clone_size cdr3_aa cdr3_nt
TRBJ1-4 . TRBV5-4 . CASSLGGSRTNEKLFF TGTGCCAGCAGCTTGGGAGGGTCTAGGACTAATGAAAAACTGTTTTTT
TRBJ2-1 . TRBV4-1 . CASSLRGSKERNNEQFF TGCGCCAGCAGCCTGAGGGGGAGTAAAGAGAGGAACAATGAGCAGTTCTTC
TRBJ2-1 . TRBV11-2 . CASSLDPFPNEQFF TGTGCCAGCAGCTTAGACCCATTCCCGAATGAGCAGTTCTTC
TRBJ2-3 TRBD1 TRBV25-1 . CASSADRERDTQYF TGTGCCAGCAGTGCCGACAGGGAGAGGGATACGCAGTATTTT
TRBJ2-1 . TRBV6-5 . CASPRDTRDNEQFF TGTGCCAGTCCGCGGGACACAAGGGACAATGAGCAGTTCTTC
TRBJ2-7 . TRBV5-4 . CASSGGTIEQYF TGTGCCAGCAGCGGAGGGACGATCGAGCAGTACTTC
TRBJ2-7 TRBD1 TRBV4-1 . CASSPGQGASYEQYF TGCGCCAGCAGCCCGGGACAGGGGGCTTCCTACGAGCAGTACTTC
TRBJ2-7 . TRBV4-3 . CASSYESGTYEQYF TGCGCCAGCAGCTACGAAAGCGGTACCTACGAGCAGTACTTC
TRBJ1-1 . TRBV5-1 . CASSLGREANTEAFF TGCGCCAGCAGCTTGGGAAGGGAGGCGAACACTGAAGCTTTCTTT
TRBJ2-2 . TRBV30 . CAWRQFTGELFF TGTGCCTGGAGACAATTCACCGGGGAGCTGTTTTTT
TRBJ2-7 . TRBV6-2/TRBV6-3 . CASSKEYEQYF TGTGCCAGCAGTAAAGAATACGAGCAGTACTTC
TRBJ1-5 . TRBV15 . CATSRERTRWGNQPQHF TGTGCCACCAGCAGAGAACGGACTCGGTGGGGCAATCAGCCCCAGCATTTT
TRBJ2-1 . TRBV27 . CASSLSGPPHNEQFF TGTGCCAGCAGTTTATCTGGGCCCCCCCACAATGAGCAGTTCTTC
TRBJ1-2 . TRBV5-6 . CASSLEQAYGYTF TGTGCCAGCAGCTTGGAACAGGCCTATGGCTACACCTTC
TRBJ2-2 . TRBV5-1 . CASKWLAENTGELFF TGCGCCAGCAAGTGGCTAGCAGAGAACACCGGGGAGCTGTTTTTT
TRBJ1-1 . TRBV5-6 . CASSEDSVEAFF TGTGCCAGCAGCGAGGACAGTGTAGAAGCTTTCTTT
TRBJ1-4 . TRBV7-2 . CASSPQGGPNEKLFF TGTGCCAGCAGCCCACAGGGAGGGCCTAATGAAAAACTGTTTTTT
TRBJ2-1 TRBD2 TRBV19 . CASSIGGVLAGGAYNEQFF TGTGCCAGTAGTATCGGGGGTGTGCTAGCGGGAGGCGCTTACAATGAGCAGTTCTTC
TRBJ1-2 . TRBV6-2/TRBV6-3 once CASSLPPRGYTF TGTGCCAGCAGTCTTCCACCGAGGGGCTACACCTTC
TRBJ1-5 . TRBV6-5 . CASSSSGGLWPQHF TGTGCCAGCAGTTCATCGGGGGGTTTATGGCCCCAGCATTTT
TRBJ2-7 TRBD2 TRBV5-1 . CASSTSLAGGHEQYF TGCGCCAGCAGCACTTCACTAGCGGGAGGGCACGAGCAGTACTTC
TRBJ2-7 . TRBV27 . CASRFTAGSVNEQYF TGTGCCAGCAGATTCACGGCGGGATCTGTCAACGAGCAGTACTTC
TRBJ2-6 TRBD1 TRBV5-6 . CASSSRDRGSGANVLTF TGTGCCAGCAGCTCCCGGGACAGGGGATCAGGGGCCAACGTCCTGACTTTC
TRBJ1-2 . TRBV5-5 . CASSLGHNYGYTF TGTGCCAGCAGTTTAGGACATAACTATGGCTACACCTTC
TRBJ2-5 . TRBV19 . CASSIGVAGTQETQYF TGTGCCAGTAGTATAGGAGTGGCAGGGACACAAGAGACCCAGTACTTC
TRBJ1-1 . TRBV11-2 . CASSLAEAANTEAFF TGTGCCAGCAGCTTAGCGGAGGCAGCGAACACTGAAGCTTTCTTT
TRBJ1-4 TRBD1 TRBV7-2 once CASSSYNRGEKLFF TGTGCCAGCAGCTCCTATAACAGGGGTGAAAAACTGTTTTTT
TRBJ1-1 . TRBV2 . CASLPGPRNTEAFF TGTGCCAGCTTACCGGGACCGCGGAACACTGAAGCTTTCTTT
TRBJ1-2 TRBD1 TRBV4-1 . CASSLTMGQGDYGYTF TGCGCCAGCAGCCTAACCATGGGACAGGGAGACTATGGCTACACCTTC
TRBJ2-6 . TRBV7-2 . CASSLGSGANVLTF TGTGCCAGCAGCTTGGGTTCTGGGGCCAACGTCCTGACTTTC
TRBJ2-3 . TRBV12-2 . CASRLGLAGGTDTQYF TGTGCAAGTCGCTTAGGGCTAGCGGGAGGCACAGATACGCAGTATTTT
TRBJ1-6 TRBD1 TRBV2 . CASIIMTGNSPLHF TGTGCCAGCATTATCATGACAGGGAATTCACCCCTCCACTTT
TRBJ2-1 TRBD2 TRBV18 . CARTSGSDEQFF TGTGCCAGGACTAGCGGGAGCGATGAGCAGTTCTTC
TRBJ1-2 . TRBV6-6 . CASSYGGAVGYTF TGTGCCAGCAGTTACGGGGGGGCGGTTGGCTACACCTTC
TRBJ1-2 . TRBV3-1/TRBV3-2 once CASSQKGGENYGYTF TGTGCCAGCAGCCAAAAGGGAGGGGAAAACTATGGCTACACCTTC
TRBJ2-5 TRBD1 TRBV7-8 . CASGQGEETQYF TGTGCCAGCGGACAGGGAGAAGAGACCCAGTACTTC
TRBJ1-3 . TRBV6-5 . CASSYSGGTTGNTIYF TGTGCCAGCAGTTACTCTGGGGGGACAACTGGAAACACCATATATTTT
TRBJ2-7 TRBD1 TRBV30 once CAWKRTGYEQYF TGTGCCTGGAAACGGACAGGGTACGAGCAGTACTTC
TRBJ1-4 TRBD1 TRBV4-2 few CASSQEPQGGSTNEKLFF TGTGCCAGCAGCCAAGAGCCACAGGGGGGTTCAACTAATGAAAAACTGTTTTTT
TRBJ1-1 TRBD1 TRBV6-5 . CASSRQGAGNTEAFF TGTGCCAGCAGTCGACAGGGGGCTGGGAACACTGAAGCTTTCTTT
TRBJ1-1 TRBD1 TRBV27 . CASSLGMRPQGACWYTEAFF TGTGCCAGCAGTTTAGGGATGAGGCCCCAGGGGGCTTGTTGGTACACTGAAGCTTTCTTT
TRBJ2-7 . TRBV27 . CASSLSPSYEQYF TGTGCCAGCAGTTTATCTCCCTCCTACGAGCAGTACTTC
TRBJ1-5 . TRBV18 . CASSSSGEVQPQHF TGTGCCAGCTCATCTTCAGGGGAGGTACAGCCCCAGCATTTT
TRBJ2-7 . TRBV11-3 . CASSSRTSDEQYF TGTGCCAGCAGCTCCCGCACCTCTGACGAGCAGTACTTC
TRBJ2-2 . TRBV6-5 . CASSLDGVTNTGELFF TGTGCCAGCAGTTTAGACGGGGTTACGAACACCGGGGAGCTGTTTTTT
TRBJ1-1 TRBD1 TRBV2 . CASRDRGLYTEAFF TGTGCCAGCCGGGACAGGGGTTTGTACACTGAAGCTTTCTTT
TRBJ2-7 TRBD2 TRBV7-9 . CASSRGEGYEQYF TGTGCCAGCAGTAGAGGGGAGGGCTACGAGCAGTACTTC
TRBJ2-3 . TRBV6-4 . CASSDSMGSTDTQYF TGTGCCAGCAGTGACTCGATGGGAAGTACAGATACGCAGTATTTT
TRBJ2-5 . TRBV2 . CASSGQPQETQYF TGTGCCAGCAGTGGACAGCCACAAGAGACCCAGTACTTC
TRBJ1-2 TRBD1 TRBV19 many CASRDTGGNYGYTF TGTGCCAGTAGAGATACAGGGGGCAACTATGGCTACACCTTC
TRBJ2-7 TRBD1 TRBV6-5 . CASSLRDRAYEQYF TGTGCCAGCAGTCTCCGGGACAGAGCCTACGAGCAGTACTTC
TRBJ1-2 TRBD1 TRBV5-1 . CASSLMGTANYGYTF TGCGCCAGCAGCTTGATGGGGACAGCTAACTATGGCTACACCTTC
TRBJ2-3 . TRBV2 . CASSELYPTDTQYF TGTGCCAGCAGTGAACTCTACCCCACAGATACGCAGTATTTT
TRBJ2-5 . TRBV5-1 . CASSLSLGGQETQYF TGCGCCAGCAGCTTGTCGTTGGGGGGACAAGAGACCCAGTACTTC
TRBJ2-7 TRBD1 TRBV15 few CATSSPRDRGVSQYF TGTGCCACCAGCAGTCCGCGGGACAGGGGAGTTTCGCAGTACTTC